These 16 T cell receptor beta chains came from one sample sequenced in a study. MiXCR was run by TCRdb on the RT-PCR reads, yielding one entry per CDR3 protein. The top ten clones hold around 3.3% of a sample with almost 700,000 distinct CDR3 sequences, approximately 15% of them seen once. Source material: memory CD4+ T cells from blood. The receptors come from a female donor in good health, serving as a healthy control.

There are many counts of this clonotype. The rearrangement links TRBV7-9 to TRBJ2-1, with unresolved D. The germline V and J ends were trimmed by 8 bases and 8 bases, with 7 bases remaining between them. The length of the CDR3 is 10 residues. Germline V gene lookup returns CDR1 SEHNR and CDR2 FQNEAQ (reference sequence). CDR3 loop: CASGTYEQFF. The CDR3 DNA is TGTGCCAGCGGAACTTATGAGCAGTTCTTC. Full variable domain (remainder filled in from reference TRBV7-9 and TRBJ2-1): DTGVSQNPRHKITKRGQNVTFRCDPISEHNRLYWYRQTLGQGPEFLTYFQNEAQLEKSRLLSDRFSAERPKGSFSTLEIQRTEQGDSAMYLCASGTYEQFFGPGTRLTVL.

This clonotype was seen a handful of times. This chain links TRBV20-1 with TRBJ1-6; D may be TRBD1 (5 bases). The V end was cut by 3 bases, the J end by 6 bases, with 12 bases between. Germline CDR1 and CDR2: DFQATT and SNEGSKA (reference sequence). The CDR3 is 14 residues long. The chain's CDR3 is CSARPGRTNSPLHF. The CDR3 nucleotides are TGCAGTGCTAGGCCGGGACGGACTAATTCACCCCTCCACTTT.

This clonotype was detected a few times. The J gene is TRBJ2-5, the V gene TRBV5-1, with TRBD1 matching 8 bases. The germline CDR1 and CDR2 sequences are SGHRS and YFSETQ. The V segment lost 4 bases and the J segment 4 bases; nucleotides outside the gene matches: 9. The CDR3 has 15 amino acids. The CDR3 coding sequence is TGCGCCAGCAGCACCGGGACAGGTTGGAGAGAGACCCAGTACTTC. Its translation is CASSTGTGWRETQYF.

This clonotype has a count of ten or more. The J gene is TRBJ2-5, the V gene TRBV7-2; 8 nucleotides line up with TRBD2. V lost 3 bases and J lost 5; bases outside the gene matches: 5. This CDR3 has 14 amino acids. Germline CDR1 and CDR2: SGHTA and FQGNSA. CDR3 in DNA: TGTGCCAGCAGCTTTTCTGCTAGCGGGGAGACCCAGTACTTC. Translated, it gives CASSFSASGETQYF.

This clonotype was counted only a few times. The genes are TRBV5-1 and TRBJ2-3; 9 nucleotides agree with TRBD2. Germline V gene data show CDR1 as SGHRS and CDR2 as YFSETQ. V was pared by 6 bases and J by 7 bases, with 9 bases of the junction left unmatched. The CDR3 loop spans 14 amino acids. Written as DNA, the CDR3 is TGCGCCAGCACCGTCGGGACTAGCCATAATACGCAGTATTTT. Translated: CASTVGTSHNTQYF.

The chain recombines TRBV20-1 with TRBJ2-5; 10 bases match TRBD2. Germline CDR1 reads DFQATT; CDR2 reads SNEGSKA (reference sequence). There are 18 residues in the CDR3. J lost 5 bases, V lost 3 bases, and 18 bases had no gene match. CDR3 in amino acids: CSASGGGSGRANSETQYF. DNA for the CDR3: TGCAGTGCTAGCGGGGGAGGCAGCGGGAGGGCCAATAGTGAGACCCAGTACTTC.

The chain couples TRBV7-9 to TRBJ2-3; D is ambiguous. Per germline, CDR1 SEHNR and CDR2 FQNEAQ (reference sequence). This CDR3 comprises 11 residues. V gave up 5 bases and J gave up 14 bases, with 14 bases separating them. The CDR3 DNA follows: TGTGCCAGCAGCGATGCGACCAACCCGTATTTT. Amino acid sequence: CASSDATNPYF.

This clonotype was detected only a few times. This chain links TRBV4-1 with TRBJ2-7; 9 bases map to TRBD1. Per germline, CDR1 MGHRA and CDR2 YSYEKL. The J segment lost 4 bases and the V segment lost 2 bases, leaving 6 bases of the junction unmatched. The CDR3 has 15 amino acids. The CDR3 here is CASSQSGTGTYEQYF. CDR3 nucleotides: TGCGCCAGCAGCCAAAGTGGGACAGGGACATACGAGCAGTACTTC.

This clonotype came up a few times. This chain uses TRBV30 with TRBJ2-3; D remains unclear. The CDR3 totals 12 residues. The ends were cut back, 0 bases at V and 2 bases at J, with 3 bases in the middle. CDR1 GTSNPN and CDR2 SVGIG come from the germline V gene (reference sequence). CDR3 bases: TGTGCCTGGAGTGTCTACACAGATACGCAGTATTTT. Protein: CAWSVYTDTQYF.

The table lists this clonotype with a few counts. The V call is TRBV27, the J call TRBJ2-1, with D perhaps given as TRBD1 or TRBD2 (7 bases each). The V gene's germline CDR1 is MNHEY and CDR2 SMNVEV (reference sequence). The V and J ends lost 5 bases and 2 bases respectively, with 16 bases between them. The length of the CDR3 is 16 residues. CDR3 protein: CASSPQGGVAYNEQFF. Here the CDR3 DNA reads TGTGCCAGCAGTCCCCAGGGGGGGGTCGCCTACAATGAGCAGTTCTTC.

The rearrangement uses TRBV6-2 or TRBV6-3 and TRBJ2-4; 10 nucleotides line up with TRBD1. Trimming cost V 5 bases and J 3 bases; bases outside gene matches: 4. CDR1 is MNHEY and CDR2 is SVGEGT in the germline V gene. The CDR3 loop spans 15 amino acids. The CDR3 spells CASSGTGVDKNIQYF. CDR3 coding DNA: TGTGCCAGCAGTGGGACAGGGGTCGACAAAAACATTCAGTACTTC.

The chain is built from TRBV6-5 and TRBJ2-7, with D possibly being TRBD2 (5 bases). In germline, CDR1 is MNHEY, CDR2 SVGAGI. The CDR3 length is 13 residues. With 11 bases removed from V and 0 bases from J, the gap between germline ends came to 14 bases. The CDR3 spells CASRGSYSYEQYF. The CDR3 bases are TGTGCCTCACGGGGTTCCTACTCCTACGAGCAGTACTTC.

This clonotype was seen a few times. This chain uses TRBV7-2 with TRBJ2-3, with TRBD2 matching over 8 bases. V lost 1 base and J lost 0; bases outside the gene matches: 3. The CDR3 spans 16 residues. Germline CDR1 and CDR2: SGHTA and FQGNSA. CDR3 sequence reads: CASSLVSGGSTDTQYF. The CDR3 region has the DNA TGTGCCAGCAGCTTAGTTTCGGGAGGGAGCACAGATACGCAGTATTTT.

In its sample, this clonotype was seen many times. For the CDR3, the DNA is TGTGCCATCAGTATACAGTCAGATACGCAGTATTTT. It specifies CAISIQSDTQYF. The chain links TRBV10-3 to TRBJ2-3; D gene uncertain. The length of the CDR3 is 12 residues. V was shortened by 5 bases and J by 4 bases, with 7 bases between the two germline ends. The germline gives CDR1 ENHRY, CDR2 SYGVKD.

V and J are TRBV20-1 and TRBJ2-2, with 12 bases aligning to TRBD2. CDR1 is DFQATT and CDR2 is SNEGSKA in the germline V gene (reference sequence). The CDR3 length is 17 residues. V shed 1 base, J shed 4 bases, and the junction held 7 bases outside the gene matches. The CDR3 coding sequence is TGCAGTGCTAGAGCTAGCGGGGGGGCGGTTGGCACCGGGGAGCTGTTTTTT. This encodes CSARASGGAVGTGELFF.

This clonotype has just a few counts. The gene calls are TRBV6-5 and TRBJ2-7; 10 bases are shared with TRBD1. The CDR3 length is 17 residues. The ends lost 6 bases at V and 2 bases at J; junction bases unmatched: 13. The germline gives CDR1 MNHEY, CDR2 SVGAGI. The CDR3 sequence is CASSRVPPDRGPYEQYF. CDR3 bases: TGTGCCAGCAGCCGGGTCCCCCCTGACAGGGGGCCCTACGAGCAGTACTTC.